The 21 T cell receptor beta chains reported below all come from one sample, sequenced in a study of blood T cell repertoires in COVID-19. Method: immunoSEQ multiplex PCR; TCRdb's copy keeps in-frame clones and lacks some. The repertoire consists of roughly 120,000 clones, with 75% to 90% occurring once and the leading ten covering approximately 1%. The sequenced material came from peripheral blood. The source of these receptors is a human donor in a cohort sampled during active COVID-19.

The chain uses TRBV7-3 and TRBJ2-5; TRBD2 might be the D (6 bases). The germline V and J ends were trimmed by 5 bases and 4 bases, with 17 bases remaining between them. The CDR3 covers 15 residues. Germline V CDR1 and CDR2: SGHTA, FQGTGA. The CDR3 loop reads CASSPSSGALETQYF. In DNA form, the CDR3 reads TGTGCCAGCAGCCCATCCTCGGGAGCCCTAGAGACCCAGTACTTC.

This chain's CDR3 is CASSKGQGYNEQFF. The CDR3 DNA reads as TGTGCCAGCAGTAAGGGACAGGGATACAATGAGCAGTTCTTC. This chain joins TRBV6-6 and TRBJ2-1; 9 nucleotides match TRBD1. Trimming at V came to 5 bases and at J to 4 bases, leaving 3 bases not matched to a gene. The CDR3 totals 14 residues. The germline gives CDR1 MNHNY, CDR2 SVGAGI (reference sequence).

The CDR3 region has the DNA TGTGCCAGCAGCTTAGGACCTAAAGCTTCGGACTGGGGCTACGAGCAGTACTTC. Protein: CASSLGPKASDWGYEQYF. This sequence joins TRBV7-8 and TRBJ2-7, with D maybe TRBD2 (5 bases). V was cut by 1 base and J by 3 bases, with 22 bases left in between. Germline values: CDR1 SGHVS, CDR2 FQNEAQ. The CDR3 consists of 18 residues.

This clone was counted a single time. V and J are TRBV7-8 and TRBJ1-2; maybe TRBD1 (5 bases). Looked up from germline, CDR1 is SGHVS and CDR2 is FQNEAQ. V was trimmed by 3 bases and J by 2 bases, leaving 13 bases between them. The CDR3 has 15 residues. In DNA form, the CDR3 reads TGTGCCAGCAGCTTGGCAGGGCAGGCAAACTATGGCTACACCTTC. This gives the protein CASSLAGQANYGYTF.

This chain links TRBV5-6 with TRBJ2-7; 11 nucleotides line up with TRBD2. The ends lost 3 bases at V and 2 bases at J; junction bases unmatched: 4. Looked up from germline, CDR1 is SGHDT and CDR2 is YYEEEE. This CDR3 region has 15 residues. CDR3 sequence reads: CASSYGTSGAYEQYF. The CDR3 nucleotides read TGTGCCAGCAGCTATGGGACTAGCGGAGCCTACGAGCAGTACTTC.

The chain has TRBV2 and TRBJ1-1, with D maybe TRBD1 (5 bases). Germline values: CDR1 SNHLY, CDR2 FYNNEI. The CDR3 extends over 15 amino acids. Trimming left V 0 bases short and J 0 bases short, with 8 bases between. As DNA, the CDR3 is TGTGCCAGCAGTGAAGCGTTACAGGTGAACACTGAAGCTTTCTTT. This encodes CASSEALQVNTEAFF.

The chain employs TRBV7-2 and TRBJ2-7, with D maybe TRBD2 (6 bases). The CDR3 length is 14 residues. Looked up from germline, CDR1 is SGHTA and CDR2 is FQGNSA. V shed 5 bases and J shed 3 bases, with 14 bases lying between them. The CDR3 sequence is CASSPRDFLYEQYF. CDR3 bases: TGTGCCAGCAGCCCCCGGGACTTTCTCTACGAGCAGTACTTC.

This chain connects TRBV19 to TRBJ2-3; D possibly corresponds to TRBD2 (5 bases). Germline CDR1 and CDR2: LNHDA and SQIVND (reference sequence). Trimming pared 5 bases from V and 0 bases from J, leaving 15 bases between. The CDR3 consists of 16 residues. The CDR3 DNA follows: TGTGCCAGTAGTTTCTCCCGGACTGACAGCACAGATACGCAGTATTTT. Its protein is CASSFSRTDSTDTQYF.

The V call is TRBV2, the J call TRBJ1-3; 11 bases are a match to TRBD1. The length of the CDR3 is 14 residues. V lost 11 bases to trimming and J lost 0 bases; unmatched junction nucleotides: 3. Germline CDR1 SNHLY, CDR2 FYNNEI. This CDR3 is CALGQGDSGNTIYF. CDR3 nucleotides: TGTGCCTTGGGACAGGGGGACTCTGGAAACACCATATATTTT. The variable domain in full, with the rest retrieved from reference TRBV2 and TRBJ1-3, is EPEVTQTPSHQVTQMGQEVILRCVPISNHLYFYWYRQILGQKVEFLVSFYNNEISEKSEIFDDQFSVERPDGSNFTLKIRSTKLEDSAMYFCALGQGDSGNTIYFGEGSWLTVV.

This chain joins TRBV5-1 and TRBJ2-1, with D possibly being TRBD2 (6 bases). The V and J ends lost 2 bases and 4 bases respectively, with 13 bases between them. Germline V lookup: CDR1 SGHRS, CDR2 YFSETQ. CDR3 length: 15 amino acids. Written as DNA, the CDR3 is TGCGCCAGCAGCTTCGGGGACTCCATTTACAATGAGCAGTTCTTC. It encodes CASSFGDSIYNEQFF.

V usage is TRBV9 and J usage is TRBJ2-5; a possible D gene is TRBD2 (6 bases). V lost 0 bases and J lost 5, with 8 bases in between. The CDR3 runs to 13 residues. CDR1 is SGDLS and CDR2 is YYNGEE in the germline V gene. The CDR3 loop reads CASSVGSGETQYF. The CDR3 DNA reads TGTGCCAGCAGCGTAGGAAGCGGGGAGACCCAGTACTTC. Supplemented by reference TRBV9 and TRBJ2-5, the full variable domain reads DSGVTQTPKHLITATGQRVTLRCSPRSGDLSVYWYQQSLDQGLQFLIQYYNGEERAKGNILERFSAQQFPDLHSELNLSSLELGDSALYFCASSVGSGETQYFGPGTRLLVL.

The gene calls are TRBV19 and TRBJ1-5, with D tentatively TRBD1 (6 bases). CDR1 and CDR2 from the germline V gene are LNHDA and SQIVND (reference sequence). V lost 4 bases, J lost 5 bases, and 15 bases lay in between. The CDR3 loop spans 15 amino acids. The CDR3 region has the DNA TGTGCCAGTAGTACGGGACAAATAGATCATCAGCCCCAGCATTTT. Translated, it gives CASSTGQIDHQPQHF.

The gene calls are TRBV19 and TRBJ2-7, with TRBD1 matching 10 bases. CDR3 length: 13 amino acids. Germline lookup yields CDR1 LNHDA and CDR2 SQIVND (reference sequence). V was clipped by 6 bases and J by 3 bases; unmatched bases: 2. CDR3 DNA sequence: TGTGCCAGTAGAGGGACAGGGGACTACGAGCAGTACTTC. Amino acid sequence: CASRGTGDYEQYF.

This sequence joins TRBV5-1 and TRBJ1-1, with TRBD1 matching over 9 bases. The J segment lost 3 bases and the V segment lost 3 bases, leaving 3 bases of the junction unmatched. Germline assignment: CDR1 SGHRS and CDR2 YFSETQ. The CDR3 length is 14 residues. The CDR3 protein is CASSYDRGDTEAFF. In DNA form, the CDR3 reads TGCGCCAGCAGCTACGACAGGGGGGACACTGAAGCTTTCTTT.

The chain has TRBV25-1 and TRBJ1-1, with 7 bases identical to TRBD1. This CDR3 comprises 15 residues. V dropped 3 bases and J dropped 3; count of bases not matched to a gene: 7. The V gene's germline CDR1 is MGHDK and CDR2 SYGVNS. The CDR3 reads CASSDVSGGYTEAFF. CDR3 nucleotide sequence: TGTGCCAGCAGTGATGTATCAGGGGGATACACTGAAGCTTTCTTT. Together with reference TRBV25-1 and TRBJ1-1, the CDR3 gives the full variable domain: EADIYQTPRYLVIGTGKKITLECSQTMGHDKMYWYQQDPGMELHLIHYSYGVNSTEKGDLSSESTVSRIRTEHFPLTLESARPSHTSQYLCASSDVSGGYTEAFFGQGTRLTVV.

The chain links TRBV10-3 to TRBJ1-1; 7 positions match TRBD1. This CDR3 is 14 amino acids long. Germline CDR1 is ENHRY and CDR2 is SYGVKD. J gave up 0 bases and V 7 bases, and 5 bases lay outside the gene matches. The CDR3 here is CAIKGDSVNTEAFF. CDR3 in DNA: TGTGCCATCAAGGGGGACAGCGTGAACACTGAAGCTTTCTTT.

The V gene is TRBV28, the J gene TRBJ2-7, with TRBD2 matching over 7 bases. With V trimmed by 6 bases and J by 4 bases, 9 bases remained unmatched. The CDR3 consists of 14 residues. The germline V gene has CDR1 MDHEN and CDR2 SYDVKM. The CDR3 DNA follows: TGTGCCAGCAGGGGGGGGTCTCATCTTTACGAGCAGTACTTC. Protein sequence: CASRGGSHLYEQYF.

This clone was picked up one time. V is TRBV5-4 and J is TRBJ2-5, with D maybe TRBD2 (5 bases). Trimming removed 7 bases at V and 2 bases at J, with 15 bases between. This CDR3 has 14 amino acids. Germline V gene data show CDR1 as SGHNT and CDR2 as YYREEE (reference sequence). The CDR3 region is CASGTTGGQETQYF. CDR3 in DNA: TGTGCCAGCGGAACCACTGGCGGGCAAGAGACCCAGTACTTC.

The CDR3 DNA reads TGTGCCAGCAGCTTAGGACATAACACTGAAGCTTTCTTT. Residues: CASSLGHNTEAFF. The V gene is TRBV7-3, the J gene TRBJ1-1, with D possibly TRBD1 on 5 matching bases. The CDR3 totals 13 residues. The V end lost 2 bases, the J end lost 2 bases, and 6 bases lay between the germline ends. Germline CDR1 SGHTA, CDR2 FQGTGA.

J is TRBJ1-4 and V is TRBV2; possibly TRBD1 for D (6 bases). The CDR3 consists of 15 residues. V was clipped by 6 bases and J by 0 bases, with 11 bases between them. Per germline, CDR1 SNHLY and CDR2 FYNNEI. The CDR3 region is CASSDRSTTNEKLFF. CDR3 DNA: TGTGCCAGCAGCGACAGGTCTACAACTAATGAAAAACTGTTTTTT.

V is TRBV9 and J is TRBJ2-3, with D perhaps matching TRBD2 (7 bases). This CDR3 is 16 amino acids long. Between the trimmed V and J ends, which lost 0 bases and 1 base, there was a span of 12 bases. Germline lookup yields CDR1 SGDLS and CDR2 YYNGEE. Here the CDR3 reads CASSVGPGGRTDTQYF. The CDR3 DNA sequence: TGTGCCAGCAGCGTAGGTCCGGGGGGCCGCACAGATACGCAGTATTTT.